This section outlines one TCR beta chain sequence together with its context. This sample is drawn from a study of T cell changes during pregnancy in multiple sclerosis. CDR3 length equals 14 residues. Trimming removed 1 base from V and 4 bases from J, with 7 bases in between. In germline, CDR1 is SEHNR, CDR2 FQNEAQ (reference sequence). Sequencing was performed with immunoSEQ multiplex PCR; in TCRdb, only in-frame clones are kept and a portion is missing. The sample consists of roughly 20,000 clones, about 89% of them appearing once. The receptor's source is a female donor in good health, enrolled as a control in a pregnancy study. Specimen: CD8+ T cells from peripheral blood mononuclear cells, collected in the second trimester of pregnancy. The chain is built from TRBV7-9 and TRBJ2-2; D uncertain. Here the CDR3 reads CASSLGRSTGELFF. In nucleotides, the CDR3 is TGTGCCAGCAGCTTAGGCAGGTCCACCGGGGAGCTGTTTTTT.